This TCR beta chain appears in the sequencing data of a study of cytomegalovirus exposure and HLA in healthy donors. The PCR made use of 60 Vbeta and 13 Jbeta primers. Sequencing was performed with immunoSEQ multiplex PCR; in TCRdb, only in-frame clones are kept and a portion is missing. Altogether about 170,000 clones are present, 84% being singletons, with the ten largest covering 0.38%. The source is a boy between 2 and 10 years old in good health and CMV-seronegative. What was sequenced was PBMCs.

CDR3 DNA: TGTGCCAGCAGTGAAGCTTCAACAGGCTCCTACGAGCAGTACTTC. Protein sequence: CASSEASTGSYEQYF. V is TRBV6-1 and J is TRBJ2-7, with a tentative D call TRBD1 (5 bases). V was cut by 0 bases and J by 0 bases, with 9 bases left in between. The CDR3 contains 15 residues. CDR1 is MNHNS and CDR2 is SASEGT in the germline V gene.